These T cell receptor beta chains were read from a single sample in a study of CD8 T cells in Susac syndrome. TCRdb re-analysed the immunoSEQ multiplex PCR reads in MiXCR, keeping a single row per CDR3 protein. The sample lists around 150,000 distinct CDR3 sequences; 93% were seen once. The sequencing input was CD4+ T cells from PBMCs. The receptors stem from a human donor in good health. The conserved cysteine and the conserved F or W are not part of the CDR3 here. A D gene is named only where the DNA matches it firmly.

D: NA
V: TRBV29-1
CDR3: SVGMGASDYGYT

D: NA
V: TRBV2
CDR3: ASQKTGGLVGYT

D: NA
V: TRBV5-1
CDR3: ASSVQGRETQY

D: TRBD2
V: TRBV3-1
CDR3: ASGASGREDTQY

D: TRBD1
V: TRBV29-1
CDR3: SVEAQGNEQY

D: NA
V: TRBV2
CDR3: ATAQLGNTGELF

D: NA
V: TRBV14
CDR3: ASSQDAKGGYT

D: TRBD2
V: TRBV6-2/TRBV6-3
CDR3: ASSGRLAGDETQY

D: NA
V: TRBV3-1
CDR3: ASSPAGQDGEKLF

D: TRBD2
V: TRBV7-3
CDR3: ASSLSGAGGLNEQF

D: NA
V: TRBV29-1
CDR3: SVLDGSNQPQH

D: NA
V: TRBV7-2
CDR3: ASSRTPGAGTEAF

D: NA
V: TRBV2
CDR3: ASAVSVSTEAF

D: NA
V: TRBV5-1
CDR3: ASSLTGVNQPQH

D: NA
V: TRBV3-1
CDR3: ASSQVGSSYEQY

D: TRBD1
V: TRBV9
CDR3: ASSRGQGIPAGDPREQF

D: NA
V: TRBV5-1
CDR3: ASSFVGTVQETQY

D: NA
V: TRBV29-1
CDR3: SVVRGPQNIQY

D: TRBD1
V: TRBV6-6
CDR3: ASSYSSGGMREQY

D: TRBD2
V: TRBV3-1
CDR3: ASSQTSGNTGELF

D: TRBD2
V: TRBV5-1
CDR3: ASSLGDGGADEQF

D: TRBD1
V: TRBV20-1
CDR3: SARKDRGGADTQY

D: TRBD2
V: TRBV20-1
CDR3: SARDIGGAQETQY

D: NA
V: TRBV5-6
CDR3: ASSLGDRTWEDTQY

D: TRBD1
V: TRBV20-1
CDR3: SAGGQGVYGYT

D: NA
V: TRBV7-9
CDR3: ASSLAGRVATNEKLF

D: TRBD1
V: TRBV19
CDR3: ASSTGQAANEKLF

D: NA
V: TRBV7-9
CDR3: ASSAGLRYNEQF

D: TRBD1
V: TRBV4-2
CDR3: ASSFGQGSTDTQY

D: NA
V: TRBV5-1
CDR3: ASSPGPTGANVLT

D: NA
V: TRBV6-5
CDR3: ASSYSRSRVDHEQY

D: TRBD1
V: TRBV15
CDR3: ATSRAGQGSETQY

D: TRBD1
V: TRBV6-1
CDR3: ASRPDRGLHNSPLH

D: NA
V: TRBV29-1
CDR3: SVEGAADEKLF

D: TRBD2
V: TRBV5-1
CDR3: ASSSGTSRTGELF